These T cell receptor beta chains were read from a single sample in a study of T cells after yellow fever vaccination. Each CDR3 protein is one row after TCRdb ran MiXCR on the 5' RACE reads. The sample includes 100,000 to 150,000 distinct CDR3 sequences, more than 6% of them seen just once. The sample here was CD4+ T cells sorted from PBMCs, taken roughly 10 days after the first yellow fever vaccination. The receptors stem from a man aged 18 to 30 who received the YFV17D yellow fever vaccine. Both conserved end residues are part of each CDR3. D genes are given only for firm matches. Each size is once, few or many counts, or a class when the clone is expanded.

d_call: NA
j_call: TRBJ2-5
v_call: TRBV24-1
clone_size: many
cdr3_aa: CATSDASQGKETQYF
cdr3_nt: TGTGCCACCAGTGACGCTTCACAGGGTAAAGAGACCCAGTACTTC

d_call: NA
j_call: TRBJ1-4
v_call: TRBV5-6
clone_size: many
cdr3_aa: CASSLDEKLFF
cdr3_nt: TGTGCCAGCAGCTTAGACGAAAAACTGTTTTTT

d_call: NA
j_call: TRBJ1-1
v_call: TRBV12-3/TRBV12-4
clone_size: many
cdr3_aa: CASSAQGRGVLMNTEAFF
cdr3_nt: TGTGCCAGCAGCGCGCAGGGGAGGGGAGTCCTCATGAACACTGAAGCTTTCTTT

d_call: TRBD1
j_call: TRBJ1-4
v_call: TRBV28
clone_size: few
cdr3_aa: CASSLFGQGHNEKLFF
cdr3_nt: TGTGCCAGCAGTTTATTCGGACAGGGCCATAATGAAAAACTGTTTTTT

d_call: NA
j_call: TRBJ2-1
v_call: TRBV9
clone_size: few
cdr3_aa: CASSVNAGAYYNEQFF
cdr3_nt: TGTGCCAGCAGCGTCAACGCAGGGGCCTACTACAATGAGCAGTTCTTC

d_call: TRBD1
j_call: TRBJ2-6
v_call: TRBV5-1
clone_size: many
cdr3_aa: CAIPPGQDSGANVLTF
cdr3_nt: TGCGCCATCCCCCCGGGACAGGACTCTGGGGCCAACGTCCTGACTTTC

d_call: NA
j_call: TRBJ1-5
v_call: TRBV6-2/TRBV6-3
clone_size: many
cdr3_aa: CASSYSTYQPQHF
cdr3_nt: TGTGCCAGCAGTTACTCGACTTACCAGCCCCAGCATTTT

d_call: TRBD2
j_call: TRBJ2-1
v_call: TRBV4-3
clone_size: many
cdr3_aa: CASSQGGSGGVTVDYNEQFF
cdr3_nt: TGCGCCAGCAGCCAAGGGGGTAGCGGGGGGGTTACAGTAGACTACAATGAGCAGTTCTTC

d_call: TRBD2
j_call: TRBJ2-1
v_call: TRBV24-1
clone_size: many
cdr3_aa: CATSEVTSLKQFF
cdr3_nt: TGTGCCACCAGTGAGGTGACTAGCTTGAAGCAGTTCTTC

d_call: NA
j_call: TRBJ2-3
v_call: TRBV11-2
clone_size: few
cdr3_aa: CASSYNGGAPDTQYF
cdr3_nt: TGTGCCAGCAGCTATAATGGGGGGGCCCCAGATACGCAGTATTTT

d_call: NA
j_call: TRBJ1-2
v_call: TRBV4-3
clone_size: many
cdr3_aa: CASSQERELYYGYTF
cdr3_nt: TGCGCCAGCAGCCAAGAGCGAGAGCTCTACTATGGCTACACCTTC

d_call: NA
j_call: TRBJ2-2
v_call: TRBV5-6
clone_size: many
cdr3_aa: CASSFFAAGELFF
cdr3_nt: TGTGCCAGCAGCTTCTTTGCGGCCGGGGAGCTGTTTTTT

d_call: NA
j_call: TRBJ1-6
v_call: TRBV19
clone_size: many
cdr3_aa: CASSIQGRNSPLHF
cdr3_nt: TGTGCCAGTAGTATTCAGGGTCGGAATTCACCCCTCCACTTT

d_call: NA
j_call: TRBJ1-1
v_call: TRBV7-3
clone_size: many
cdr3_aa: CASSPQLNTEAFF
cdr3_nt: TGTGCCAGCAGCCCTCAGTTGAACACTGAAGCTTTCTTT

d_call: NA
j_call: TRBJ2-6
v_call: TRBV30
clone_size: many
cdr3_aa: CAWSPGAGLGANVLTF
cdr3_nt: TGTGCCTGGAGTCCGGGCGCGGGCCTGGGGGCCAACGTCCTGACTTTC

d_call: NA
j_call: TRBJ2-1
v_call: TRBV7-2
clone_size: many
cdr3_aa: CASSLGSSAYNEQFF
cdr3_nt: TGTGCCAGCAGCTTAGGCTCGTCCGCCTACAATGAGCAGTTCTTC

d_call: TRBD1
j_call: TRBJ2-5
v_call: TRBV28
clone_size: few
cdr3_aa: CASSLGPSGGWETQYF
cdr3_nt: TGTGCCAGCAGTTTAGGCCCCTCAGGGGGCTGGGAGACCCAGTACTTC

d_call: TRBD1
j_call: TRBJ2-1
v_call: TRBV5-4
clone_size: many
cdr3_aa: CASSLGQGVYNEQFF
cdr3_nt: TGTGCCAGCAGCTTGGGTCAGGGGGTTTACAATGAGCAGTTCTTC

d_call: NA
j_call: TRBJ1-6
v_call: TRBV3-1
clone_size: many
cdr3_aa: CASSPPAGTNSPLHF
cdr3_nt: TGTGCCAGCAGTCCACCAGCGGGGACGAATTCACCCCTCCACTTT

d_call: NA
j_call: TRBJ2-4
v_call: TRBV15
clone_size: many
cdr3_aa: CATSRDFAGTKNIQYF
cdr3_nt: TGTGCCACCAGCAGAGATTTCGCAGGGACCAAAAACATTCAGTACTTC

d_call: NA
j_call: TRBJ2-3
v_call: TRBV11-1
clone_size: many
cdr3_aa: CASSSGEAGAGALRRDTQYF
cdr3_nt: TGTGCCAGCAGCTCCGGGGAGGCAGGTGCGGGGGCCCTAAGGAGAGATACGCAGTATTTT

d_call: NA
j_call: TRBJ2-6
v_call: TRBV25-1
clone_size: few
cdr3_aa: CASSENPGAGANVLTF
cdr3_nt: TGTGCCAGCAGTGAAAACCCAGGCGCTGGGGCCAACGTCCTGACTTTC

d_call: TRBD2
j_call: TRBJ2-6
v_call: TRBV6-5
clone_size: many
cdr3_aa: CASSRGGGNVLTF
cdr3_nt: TGTGCCAGCAGCCGGGGGGGAGGGAACGTCCTGACTTTC

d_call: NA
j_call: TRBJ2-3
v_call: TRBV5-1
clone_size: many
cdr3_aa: CASSLEYGANTDTQYF
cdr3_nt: TGCGCCAGCAGCTTGGAGTACGGGGCCAACACAGATACGCAGTATTTT

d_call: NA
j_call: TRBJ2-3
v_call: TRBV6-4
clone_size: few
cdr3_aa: CASSGRAGTDTQYF
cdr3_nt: TGTGCCAGCAGTGGGCGAGCTGGCACAGATACGCAGTATTTT